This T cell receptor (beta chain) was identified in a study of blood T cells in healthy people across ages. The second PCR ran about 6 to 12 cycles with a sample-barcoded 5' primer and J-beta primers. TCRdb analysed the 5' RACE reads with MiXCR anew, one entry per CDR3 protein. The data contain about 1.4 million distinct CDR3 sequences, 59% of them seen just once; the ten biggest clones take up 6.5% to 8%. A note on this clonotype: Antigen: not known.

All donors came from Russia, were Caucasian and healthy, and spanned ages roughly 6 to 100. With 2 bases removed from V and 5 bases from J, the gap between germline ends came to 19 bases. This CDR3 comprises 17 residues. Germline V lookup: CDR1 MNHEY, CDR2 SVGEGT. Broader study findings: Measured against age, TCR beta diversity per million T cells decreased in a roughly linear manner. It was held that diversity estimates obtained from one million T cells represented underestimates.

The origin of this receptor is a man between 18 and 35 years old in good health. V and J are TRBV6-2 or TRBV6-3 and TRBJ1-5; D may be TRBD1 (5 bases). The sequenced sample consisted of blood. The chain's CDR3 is CASSYVETDLPDQPQHF. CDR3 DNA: TGTGCCAGCAGTTACGTTGAGACAGATTTACCTGATCAGCCCCAGCATTTT.